These 3 T cell receptor beta chains came from one sample sequenced in a study of T cell changes during pregnancy in multiple sclerosis. Sequenced by immunoSEQ multiplex PCR; TCRdb stores in-frame clones only, minus some. The sample shows 40,000 to 60,000 clones, under 90% of them seen only once. The specimen comprised peripheral blood, sampled in the first trimester of pregnancy. The receptors originated from a female donor in good health, enrolled as a control in a pregnancy study.

The V gene is TRBV28, the J gene TRBJ1-6; tentative D call: TRBD1 (5 bases). CDR1 and CDR2 from the germline V gene are MDHEN and SYDVKM. V lost 2 bases to trimming and J lost 7 bases, with 12 bases between them. There are 15 residues in the CDR3. CDR3 in amino acids: CASSLPARGNSPLHF. The CDR3 DNA reads as TGTGCCAGCAGTTTACCGGCGCGGGGGAATTCACCCCTCCACTTT.

This chain uses TRBV5-1 with TRBJ2-2, with no clear D. This CDR3 comprises 15 residues. V was cut by 2 bases and J by 0 bases, with 8 bases left in between. The V gene's germline CDR1 is SGHRS and CDR2 YFSETQ. CDR3 sequence: CASSFGGSNTGELFF. The CDR3 DNA sequence: TGCGCCAGCAGCTTCGGCGGTTCGAACACCGGGGAGCTGTTTTTT.

The chain carries TRBV6-5 and TRBJ1-1; 12 nucleotides agree with TRBD1. J lost 13 bases, V lost 6 bases, and 9 bases had no gene match. This CDR3 is built from 13 residues. Germline CDR1 and CDR2: MNHEY and SVGAGI. The CDR3 coding sequence is TGTGCCAGCAGGCCCGGGACAGGGGGCGTCGGTTTCTTT. Its translation is CASRPGTGGVGFF.